The source of this T cell receptor beta chain is a study of blood T cell repertoires in COVID-19. Overall study context: Samples taken during acute and convalescent COVID-19 were collected in the United States, Italy and Spain. Nucleic acid was either cDNA or gDNA, and it came from T cells, B-cell-depleted T cells, or PBMCs.

This clone was counted once. In the original processing: The assay estimated nucleated cells by amplifying reference gene primers. The data were produced by immunoSEQ multiplex PCR, yet TCRdb's version contains in-frame clones alone and is incomplete. From that table come the V and J calls and clone size; the DNA was used to work out D and trimming. The sample consists of 200,000 to 250,000 clones, around four fifths of them appearing once. The CDR3 sequence is 17 residues long. The germline CDR1 and CDR2 sequences are MDHEN and SYDVKM. Trimming took 6 bases from V and 4 from J; bases not matched to a gene: 14.

The sample was peripheral blood. V usage is TRBV28 and J usage is TRBJ1-5, with 8 bases matching TRBD1. The sequence came from a man aged 25 to 40 with active or convalescent COVID-19. The CDR3 DNA reads TGTGCCAGCAGGTCCTCCGGGGCAGGGGGCCGGAATCAGCCCCAGCATTTT. Its protein is CASRSSGAGGRNQPQHF.